These 21 T cell receptor beta chains share one sample of origin, sequenced in a study of neoadjuvant anti-PD-1 for oral cavity cancer. Profiling relied on immunoSEQ multiplex PCR, and the TCRdb table lists in-frame clones only, not all of them. The sample has 9,000 to 13,000 clones, 52% seen once. This sample comprised tumor tissue, obtained before nivolumab (anti-PD-1) treatment. All receptors derive from a person aged 40 to 85 with oral cavity squamous cell carcinoma.

V is TRBV5-1 and J is TRBJ1-1; 7 bases line up with TRBD1. J was trimmed by 6 bases and V by 3 bases; bases with no gene match: 5. The CDR3 has 13 amino acids. Germline values: CDR1 SGHRS, CDR2 YFSETQ. The DNA of the CDR3 is TGCGCCAGCAGCTCAGATGACAGGGCTGAAGCTTTCTTT. The encoded protein is CASSSDDRAEAFF.

The CDR3 region has the DNA TGCGCCAGCAGTGTACGGGGGCCCTACACTGAAGCTTTCTTT. Its translation is CASSVRGPYTEAFF. V gene TRBV10-2 combines with J gene TRBJ1-1, with D possibly being TRBD1 (6 bases). In germline, CDR1 is WSHSY, CDR2 SAAADI. The V gene lost 4 bases and the J gene lost 3 bases, with 12 bases spanning the gap. The CDR3 consists of 14 residues.

The V gene is TRBV6-5, the J gene TRBJ2-7, with 8 bases identical to TRBD2. CDR3 length: 15 amino acids. V gave up 0 bases and J gave up 3 bases; unmatched junction bases: 4. Germline V gene data show CDR1 as MNHEY and CDR2 as SVGAGI. CDR3 sequence reads: CASSYSRGGHYEQYF. In DNA form, the CDR3 reads TGTGCCAGCAGTTACTCCCGCGGGGGGCACTACGAGCAGTACTTC.

The chain is built from TRBV6-5 and TRBJ2-5; the D gene is possibly TRBD1 (5 bases). Per germline, CDR1 MNHEY and CDR2 SVGAGI. Trimming took off 2 bases at V and 2 bases at J, with 9 bases between the two ends. The CDR3 has 14 amino acids. The CDR3 DNA is TGTGCCAGCAGTTACGCGGCAGGGCAAGAGACCCAGTACTTC. Translating it yields CASSYAAGQETQYF.

By its share, this clone is medium-sized. V and J are TRBV2 and TRBJ1-2, with D possibly being TRBD1 (6 bases). The V gene's germline CDR1 is SNHLY and CDR2 FYNNEI. Trimming pared 9 bases from V and 8 bases from J, leaving 16 bases between. This CDR3 has 12 residues. The CDR3 sequence is CASQGIERGYTF. CDR3 DNA sequence: TGTGCCAGTCAGGGGATCGAGAGGGGCTACACCTTC. Using reference TRBV2 and TRBJ1-2 for the parts outside the CDR3, the full variable domain is EPEVTQTPSHQVTQMGQEVILRCVPISNHLYFYWYRQILGQKVEFLVSFYNNEISEKSEIFDDQFSVERPDGSNFTLKIRSTKLEDSAMYFCASQGIERGYTFGSGTRLTVV.

This clone was picked up a small number of times. The rearrangement joins TRBV5-4 to TRBJ1-1, with D perhaps matching TRBD1 (6 bases). CDR1 and CDR2 from the germline V gene are SGHNT and YYREEE (reference sequence). The CDR3 sequence is 16 residues long. V was shortened by 0 bases and J by 0 bases, with 12 bases between the two germline ends. CDR3 nucleotides: TGTGCCAGCAGCTTGGACCCCAGGGGATTGAACACTGAAGCTTTCTTT. This codes for CASSLDPRGLNTEAFF.

There are a few counts of this clone. The chain links TRBV2 to TRBJ1-5; no clear D gene. The germline V gene has CDR1 SNHLY and CDR2 FYNNEI. Between the trimmed V and J ends, which lost 5 bases and 5 bases, there was a span of 13 bases. This CDR3 region has 14 residues. The chain's CDR3 is CASSHDNSDQPQHF. The DNA for the CDR3 is TGTGCCAGCAGTCACGACAATTCCGATCAGCCCCAGCATTTT.

V usage is TRBV4-3 and J usage is TRBJ2-1; D is undetermined. Germline CDR1 is LGHNA and CDR2 is YSLEER. CDR3 length: 17 residues. V lost 3 bases and J 0 bases, leaving 15 bases between the germline ends. CDR3 nucleotide sequence: TGCGCCAGCAGCCAGAGCCTATTGTTGGACTCCTACAATGAGCAGTTCTTC. Protein sequence: CASSQSLLLDSYNEQFF.

The sample holds one count of this clone. J is TRBJ2-5 and V is TRBV9, with 11 nucleotides matching TRBD2. This CDR3 region has 16 residues. V was pared by 0 bases and J by 4 bases, with 5 bases of the junction left unmatched. Germline V gives CDR1 SGDLS, CDR2 YYNGEE. CDR3 in amino acids: CASSVDVAGGLETQYF. As DNA, the CDR3 is TGTGCCAGCAGCGTAGATGTAGCGGGGGGGTTAGAGACCCAGTACTTC.

This clone was recorded a few times. The chain couples TRBV5-5 to TRBJ2-7; no definite D call. With 0 bases removed from V and 3 bases from J, the gap between germline ends came to 7 bases. This CDR3 is 13 amino acids long. Germline loops: CDR1 SGHKS, CDR2 YYEKEE (reference sequence). The CDR3 DNA sequence: TGTGCCAGCAGCTTGGACAAGCGCTACGAGCAGTACTTC. It codes for CASSLDKRYEQYF.

The chain is built from TRBV27 and TRBJ1-2, with 8 bases lining up with TRBD1. V dropped 5 bases and J dropped 4; count of bases not matched to a gene: 6. Looked up from germline, CDR1 is MNHEY and CDR2 is SMNVEV (reference sequence). The CDR3 extends over 14 amino acids. In DNA, the CDR3 is TGTGCCAGCAGTCCAACAGGGGGTGGCTATGGCTACACCTTC. This codes for CASSPTGGGYGYTF.

In its sample, this clone was seen a few times. The CDR3 loop is CASSQGRVGGELFF. The CDR3, as DNA: TGTGCCAGCAGTCAGGGGCGGGTAGGCGGGGAGCTGTTTTTT. V gene TRBV6-1 combines with J gene TRBJ2-2; D is perhaps TRBD1 (6 bases). The CDR3 covers 14 residues. CDR1 MNHNS and CDR2 SASEGT come from the germline V gene. V was cut by 5 bases and J by 7 bases, with 14 bases left in between.

The chain uses TRBV18 and TRBJ1-1, with D possibly being TRBD1 (5 bases). Germline V gives CDR1 KGHSH, CDR2 LQKENI. This CDR3 comprises 15 residues. V shed 1 base and J shed 2 bases, with 11 bases lying between them. In DNA form, the CDR3 reads TGTGCCAGCTCACCACGTGGGGGACCCAACACTGAAGCTTTCTTT. The encoded protein is CASSPRGGPNTEAFF. The whole variable domain, remainder taken from reference TRBV18 and TRBJ1-1, is NAGVMQNPRHLVRRRGQEARLRCSPMKGHSHVYWYRQLPEEGLKFMVYLQKENIIDESGMPKERFSAEFPKEGPSILRIQQVVRGDSAAYFCASSPRGGPNTEAFFGQGTRLTVV.

The V call is TRBV2, the J call TRBJ1-4; 11 bases fit TRBD1. V dropped 7 bases and J dropped 8; count of bases not matched to a gene: 6. This CDR3 region has 14 residues. Germline V gene sequence: CDR1 SNHLY, CDR2 FYNNEI. CDR3 bases: TGTGCCAGCAACGGACAGGGGGCCAGGGAAAAACTGTTTTTT. This codes for CASNGQGAREKLFF.

This clone was seen a few times. The chain links TRBV25-1 to TRBJ2-3; 8 bases map to TRBD1. CDR3 length: 13 residues. Germline loops: CDR1 MGHDK, CDR2 SYGVNS. Germline trimming cut 7 bases from V and 5 bases from J; bases unmatched to any gene: 5. The CDR3 loop is CASKQGAKDTQYF. The CDR3 nucleotides are TGTGCCAGCAAGCAGGGGGCGAAAGATACGCAGTATTTT.

The V call is TRBV2, the J call TRBJ1-2; 9 bases are shared with TRBD1. Looked up from germline, CDR1 is SNHLY and CDR2 is FYNNEI. V was clipped by 4 bases and J by 6 bases; unmatched bases: 18. This CDR3 contains 18 residues. The CDR3 DNA reads as TGTGCCAGCAGTGTAACCCGGGACAGGGACCTAATAAGCGATGGCTACACCTTC. This sequence encodes CASSVTRDRDLISDGYTF.

This clone has a single count. The gene calls are TRBV6-5 and TRBJ2-5; D call uncertain. CDR3 size: 15 residues. Germline values: CDR1 MNHEY, CDR2 SVGAGI. V dropped 0 bases and J dropped 1 base, with 9 bases sitting between them. CDR3 sequence: CASSYSKQLQETQYF. The CDR3 DNA sequence: TGTGCCAGCAGTTACTCGAAACAGCTCCAAGAGACCCAGTACTTC.

Within the sample, this clone is medium-sized. The J gene is TRBJ1-2, the V gene TRBV5-4, with 10 bases identical to TRBD1. The CDR3 sequence is 15 residues long. Germline V gene lookup returns CDR1 SGHNT and CDR2 YYREEE (reference sequence). The ends lost 4 bases at V and 9 bases at J; junction bases unmatched: 12. The CDR3 reads CASSPPPGTGVSYTF. The CDR3 DNA follows: TGTGCCAGCAGCCCTCCCCCCGGGACAGGGGTTAGCTACACCTTC.

The table lists this clone with a few counts. CDR3 DNA sequence: TGTGCCATCAGTGAGTCGGCAGACGCCTATGGCTACACCTTC. This gives the protein CAISESADAYGYTF. The chain has TRBV10-3 and TRBJ1-2; D is unresolved. The V gene's germline CDR1 is ENHRY and CDR2 SYGVKD. V was clipped by 0 bases and J by 4 bases, with 9 bases between them. The CDR3 is 14 amino acids.

DNA of the CDR3: TGCGCCAGCAGCTTGGTGTCGGAGACCCAGTACTTC. As protein: CASSLVSETQYF. The chain employs TRBV5-1 and TRBJ2-5; D gene unclear. CDR3 size: 12 residues. V was pared by 0 bases and J by 5 bases, with 5 bases between. Germline V gene data show CDR1 as SGHRS and CDR2 as YFSETQ.

The chain has TRBV6-6 and TRBJ2-3; D remains ambiguous. The CDR3 is 15 amino acids. The germline V gene encodes CDR1 MNHNY and CDR2 SVGAGI (reference sequence). Trimming cost V 0 bases and J 4 bases, with 11 bases left between them. The CDR3 bases are TGTGCCAGCAGTTACTCTGGGGTAGTGGCAGATACGCAGTATTTT. Its protein is CASSYSGVVADTQYF.